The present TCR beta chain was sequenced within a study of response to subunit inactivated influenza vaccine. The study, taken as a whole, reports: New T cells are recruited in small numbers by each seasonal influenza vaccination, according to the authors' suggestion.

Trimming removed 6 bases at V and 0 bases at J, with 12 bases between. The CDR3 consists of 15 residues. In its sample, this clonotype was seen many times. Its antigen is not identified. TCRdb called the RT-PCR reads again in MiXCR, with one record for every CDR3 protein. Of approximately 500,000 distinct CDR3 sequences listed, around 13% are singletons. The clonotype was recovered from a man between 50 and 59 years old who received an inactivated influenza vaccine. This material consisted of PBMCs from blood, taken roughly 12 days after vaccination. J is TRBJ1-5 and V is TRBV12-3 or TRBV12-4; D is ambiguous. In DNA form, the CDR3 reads TGTGCCAGCAGCAAAGGACGGACTAGCAATCAGCCCCAGCATTTT. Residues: CASSKGRTSNQPQHF.